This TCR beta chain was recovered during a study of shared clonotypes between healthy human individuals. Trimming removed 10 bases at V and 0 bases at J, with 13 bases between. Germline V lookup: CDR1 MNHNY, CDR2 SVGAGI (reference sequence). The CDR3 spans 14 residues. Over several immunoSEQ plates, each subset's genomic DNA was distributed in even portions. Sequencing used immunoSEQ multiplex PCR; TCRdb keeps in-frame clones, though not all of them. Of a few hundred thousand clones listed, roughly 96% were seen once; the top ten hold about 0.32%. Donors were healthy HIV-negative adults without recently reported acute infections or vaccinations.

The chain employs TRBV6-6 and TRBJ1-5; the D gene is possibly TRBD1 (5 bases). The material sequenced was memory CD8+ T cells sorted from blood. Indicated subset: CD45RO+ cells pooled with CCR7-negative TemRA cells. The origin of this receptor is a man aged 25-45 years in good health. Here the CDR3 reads CATSTAYSNQPQHF. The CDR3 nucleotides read TGTGCCACCTCGACAGCTTATAGCAATCAGCCCCAGCATTTT.